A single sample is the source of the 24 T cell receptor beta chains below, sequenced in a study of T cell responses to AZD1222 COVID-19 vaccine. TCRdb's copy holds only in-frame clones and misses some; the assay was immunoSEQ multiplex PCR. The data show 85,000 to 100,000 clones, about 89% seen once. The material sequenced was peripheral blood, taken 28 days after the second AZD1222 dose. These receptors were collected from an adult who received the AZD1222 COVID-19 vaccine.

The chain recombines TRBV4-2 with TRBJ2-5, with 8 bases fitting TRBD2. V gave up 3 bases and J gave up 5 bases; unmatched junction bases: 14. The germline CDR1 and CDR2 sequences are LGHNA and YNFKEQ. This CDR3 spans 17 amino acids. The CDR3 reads CASSHGLAGEVAETQYF. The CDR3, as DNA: TGTGCCAGCAGCCATGGACTAGCTGGGGAAGTGGCGGAGACCCAGTACTTC.

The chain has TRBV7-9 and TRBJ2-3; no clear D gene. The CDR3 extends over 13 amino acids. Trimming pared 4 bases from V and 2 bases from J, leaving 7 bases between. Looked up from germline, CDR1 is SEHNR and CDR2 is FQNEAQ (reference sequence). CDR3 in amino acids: CASSSLDTDTQYF. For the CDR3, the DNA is TGTGCCAGCAGCTCTCTAGACACAGATACGCAGTATTTT.

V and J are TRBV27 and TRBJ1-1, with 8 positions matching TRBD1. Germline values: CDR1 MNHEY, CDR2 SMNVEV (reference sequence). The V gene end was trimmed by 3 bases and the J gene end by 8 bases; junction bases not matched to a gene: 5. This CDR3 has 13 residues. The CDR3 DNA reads TGTGCCAGCAGTTTTCTCGCAGGGGGCGAAGCTTTCTTT. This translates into CASSFLAGGEAFF.

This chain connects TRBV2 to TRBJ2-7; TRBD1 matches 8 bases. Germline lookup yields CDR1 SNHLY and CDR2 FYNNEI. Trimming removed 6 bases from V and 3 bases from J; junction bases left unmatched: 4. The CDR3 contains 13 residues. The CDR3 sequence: CASRGDRNYEQYF. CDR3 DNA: TGTGCCAGCAGGGGGGACAGGAACTACGAGCAGTACTTC.

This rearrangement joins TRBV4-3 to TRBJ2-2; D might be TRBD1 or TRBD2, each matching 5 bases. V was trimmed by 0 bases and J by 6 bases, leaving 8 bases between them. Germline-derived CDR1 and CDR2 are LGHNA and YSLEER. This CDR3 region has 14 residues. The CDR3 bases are TGCGCCAGCAGCCAAGAGGGGACCTCCGGGGAGCTGTTTTTT. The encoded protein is CASSQEGTSGELFF.

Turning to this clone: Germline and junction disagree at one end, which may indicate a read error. This chain's CDR3 is CASSLGGSPYNEQFF. Here the CDR3 DNA reads TGTGCTAGCAGCTTAGGAGGGAGCCCCTACAATGAGCAGTTCTTC. The chain uses TRBV7-7 and TRBJ2-1; possible D gene TRBD2, 6 bases. Germline CDR1 is SSHAT and CDR2 is FNYEAQ (reference sequence). The CDR3 has 15 amino acids.

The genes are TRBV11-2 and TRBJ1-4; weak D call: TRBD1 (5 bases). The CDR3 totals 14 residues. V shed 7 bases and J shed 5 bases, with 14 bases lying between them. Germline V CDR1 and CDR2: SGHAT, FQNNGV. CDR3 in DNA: TGTGCCAGCACGGGGCGCTTCCTAAATGAAAAACTGTTTTTT. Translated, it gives CASTGRFLNEKLFF.

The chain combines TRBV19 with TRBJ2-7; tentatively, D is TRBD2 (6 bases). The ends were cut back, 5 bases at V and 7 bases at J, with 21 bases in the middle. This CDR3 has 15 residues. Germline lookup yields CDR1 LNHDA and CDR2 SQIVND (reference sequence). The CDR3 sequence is CASSSPDATRGEQYF. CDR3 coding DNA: TGTGCCAGTAGTTCCCCGGACGCGACTAGGGGAGAGCAGTACTTC. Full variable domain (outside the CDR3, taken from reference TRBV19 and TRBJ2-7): DGGITQSPKYLFRKEGQNVTLSCEQNLNHDAMYWYRQDPGQGLRLIYYSQIVNDFQKGDIAEGYSVSREKKESFPLTVTSAQKNPTAFYLCASSSPDATRGEQYFGPGTRLTVT.

DNA of the CDR3: TGTGCCAGCTCCGACAGGGCGAATTATCAGCCCCAGCATTTT. It translates to CASSDRANYQPQHF. This chain uses TRBV5-8 with TRBJ1-5; 7 bases fit TRBD1. The CDR3 runs to 14 residues. The ends lost 7 bases at V and 5 bases at J; junction bases unmatched: 9. Germline V lookup: CDR1 SGHTS, CDR2 YDEGEE.

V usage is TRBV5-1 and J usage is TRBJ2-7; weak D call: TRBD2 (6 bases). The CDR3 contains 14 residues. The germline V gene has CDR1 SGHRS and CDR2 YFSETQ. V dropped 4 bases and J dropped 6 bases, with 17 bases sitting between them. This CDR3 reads CASSPLSGAAEQYF. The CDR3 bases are TGCGCCAGCAGCCCTTTGTCGGGAGCGGCCGAGCAGTACTTC.

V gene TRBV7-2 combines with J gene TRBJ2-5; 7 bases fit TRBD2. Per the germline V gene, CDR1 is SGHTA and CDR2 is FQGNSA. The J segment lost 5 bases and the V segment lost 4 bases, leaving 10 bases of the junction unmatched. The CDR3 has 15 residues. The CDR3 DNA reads TGTGCCAGCAGCTCCCCTGTTAGCGGGTGGGAGACCCAGTACTTC. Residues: CASSSPVSGWETQYF.

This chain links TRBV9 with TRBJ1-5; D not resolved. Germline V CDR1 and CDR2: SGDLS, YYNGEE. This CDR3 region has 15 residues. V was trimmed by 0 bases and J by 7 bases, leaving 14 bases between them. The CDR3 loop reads CASSVDGSQDQPQHF. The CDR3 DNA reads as TGTGCCAGCAGCGTAGACGGAAGCCAAGACCAGCCCCAGCATTTT.

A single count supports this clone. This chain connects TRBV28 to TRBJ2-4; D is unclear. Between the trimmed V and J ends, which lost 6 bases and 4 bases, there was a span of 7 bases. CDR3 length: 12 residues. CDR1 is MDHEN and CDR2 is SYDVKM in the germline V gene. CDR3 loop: CASRSGKNIQYF. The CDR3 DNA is TGTGCCAGCAGATCCGGAAAAAACATTCAGTACTTC.

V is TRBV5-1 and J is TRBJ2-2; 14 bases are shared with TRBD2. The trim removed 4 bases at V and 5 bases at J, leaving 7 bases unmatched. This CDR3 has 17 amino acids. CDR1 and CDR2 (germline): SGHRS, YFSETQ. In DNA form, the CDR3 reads TGCGCCAGCAGCCGATTAGGACTAGCGGGAGGTACCGGGGAGCTGTTTTTT. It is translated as CASSRLGLAGGTGELFF.

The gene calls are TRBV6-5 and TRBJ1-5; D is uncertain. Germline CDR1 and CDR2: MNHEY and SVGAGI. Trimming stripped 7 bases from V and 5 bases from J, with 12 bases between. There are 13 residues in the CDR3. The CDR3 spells CASIQRGDQPQHF. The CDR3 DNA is TGTGCCAGCATTCAACGTGGAGATCAGCCCCAGCATTTT.

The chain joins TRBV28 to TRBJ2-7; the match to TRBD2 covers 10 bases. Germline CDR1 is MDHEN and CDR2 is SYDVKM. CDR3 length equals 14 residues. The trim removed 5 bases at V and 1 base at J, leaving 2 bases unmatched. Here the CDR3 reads CASSQLAGSYEQYF. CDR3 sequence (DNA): TGTGCCAGCAGTCAACTAGCGGGATCCTACGAGCAGTACTTC.

This CDR3 is CASSALTSGRAYTGELFF. CDR3 DNA sequence: TGTGCCAGCAGTGCCTTGACTAGCGGGAGGGCCTACACCGGGGAGCTGTTTTTT. The chain joins TRBV6-1 to TRBJ2-2, with TRBD2 matching 14 bases. V lost 4 bases to trimming and J lost 3 bases; unmatched junction nucleotides: 7. Germline V gene lookup returns CDR1 MNHNS and CDR2 SASEGT. CDR3 size: 18 residues.

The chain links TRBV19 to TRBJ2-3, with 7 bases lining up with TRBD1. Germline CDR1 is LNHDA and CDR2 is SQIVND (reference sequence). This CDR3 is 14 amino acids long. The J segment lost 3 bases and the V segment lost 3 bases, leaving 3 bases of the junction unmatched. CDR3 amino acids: CASSIEQGTDTQYF. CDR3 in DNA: TGTGCCAGTAGTATCGAACAGGGGACAGATACGCAGTATTTT.

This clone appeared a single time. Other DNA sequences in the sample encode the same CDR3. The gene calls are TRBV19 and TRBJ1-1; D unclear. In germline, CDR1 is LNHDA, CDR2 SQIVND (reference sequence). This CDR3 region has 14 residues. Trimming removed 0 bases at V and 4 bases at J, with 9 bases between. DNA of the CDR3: TGTGCCAGTAGTATAGAGGGCAGAGGCACTGAAGCTTTCTTT. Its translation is CASSIEGRGTEAFF.

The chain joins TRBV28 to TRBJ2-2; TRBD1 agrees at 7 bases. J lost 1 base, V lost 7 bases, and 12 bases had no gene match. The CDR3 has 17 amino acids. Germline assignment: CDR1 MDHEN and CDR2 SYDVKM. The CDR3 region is CASTHPKGALNTGELFF. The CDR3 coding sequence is TGTGCCAGCACCCATCCCAAGGGGGCTCTGAACACCGGGGAGCTGTTTTTT. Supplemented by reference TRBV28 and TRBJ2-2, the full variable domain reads DVKVTQSSRYLVKRTGEKVFLECVQDMDHENMFWYRQDPGLGLRLIYFSYDVKMKEKGDIPEGYSVSREKKERFSLILESASTNQTSMYLCASTHPKGALNTGELFFGEGSRLTVL.

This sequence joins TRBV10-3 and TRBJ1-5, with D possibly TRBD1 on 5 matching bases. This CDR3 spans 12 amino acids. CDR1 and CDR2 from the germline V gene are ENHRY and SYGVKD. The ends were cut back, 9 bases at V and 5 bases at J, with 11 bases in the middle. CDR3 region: CAIGTDYQPQHF. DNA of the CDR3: TGTGCCATAGGGACGGATTATCAGCCCCAGCATTTT.

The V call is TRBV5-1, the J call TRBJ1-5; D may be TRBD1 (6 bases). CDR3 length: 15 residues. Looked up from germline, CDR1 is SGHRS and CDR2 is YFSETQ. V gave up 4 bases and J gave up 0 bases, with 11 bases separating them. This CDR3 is CASSVQGHSNQPQHF. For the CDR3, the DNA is TGCGCCAGCAGCGTGCAGGGACATAGCAATCAGCCCCAGCATTTT.

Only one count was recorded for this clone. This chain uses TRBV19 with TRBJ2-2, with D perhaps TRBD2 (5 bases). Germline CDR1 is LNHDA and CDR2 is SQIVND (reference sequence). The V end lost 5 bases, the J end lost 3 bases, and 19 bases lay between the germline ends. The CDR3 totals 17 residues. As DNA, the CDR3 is TGTGCCAGTAGTTTGAGCTCGGACGGGATTTACACCGGGGAGCTGTTTTTT. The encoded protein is CASSLSSDGIYTGELFF.

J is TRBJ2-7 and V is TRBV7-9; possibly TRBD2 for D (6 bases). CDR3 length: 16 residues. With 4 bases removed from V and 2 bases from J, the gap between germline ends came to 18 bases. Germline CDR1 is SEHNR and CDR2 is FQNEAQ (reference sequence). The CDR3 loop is CASSSVLAGKTYEQYF. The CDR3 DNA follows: TGTGCCAGCAGCTCGGTCCTGGCGGGGAAGACCTACGAGCAGTACTTC.